This entry concerns a single T cell receptor beta chain. Its recognized antigen is unknown. No quality values exist for individual bases; no much larger clone is one base distant. TCRbeta CDR3 regions were amplified from genomic DNA by means of the immunoSEQ Assay, a bias-controlled multiplex PCR. The paper's processing steps were these. The number of nucleated cells in each sample was estimated by amplification of reference gene primers within the assay. To quantify the absolute abundance of each unique TCRbeta CDR3 rearrangement, sequence reads were collapsed and filtered. For each sample, productive Simpson clonality was calculated as the square root of Simpson's diversity index across productive rearrangements. TCRdb carries this immuneACCESS record with in-frame sequences only. Its versions omit some clonotypes, under half of them owing to an unresolved V gene in the studies checked, with the rest unexplained. V, J and clone size are those of that table, while D and trimming were read from the DNA. The sample table contains 250,000 to 300,000 clones; only one count was recorded for 70% to 90% of them. The ten largest clones take up about 3.6% of the sample.

This specimen comes from a study of blood T cell repertoires in COVID-19 (dated by TCRdb to 2018 to 2020). At the level of the whole study: Samples from collaborators originated in the United States, Italy and Spain and spanned both the acute and convalescent phases of COVID-19. The repertoires were released in a freely available public database intended as a resource for research on the immune response to SARS-CoV-2. The samples were drawn from two sources: the first 160 participants of the ongoing ImmuneRACE study, and 1,000 to 1,500 subjects contributed by 6 global collaborators. The material from the prospective study consisted of cDNA or gDNA derived from T cells, B-cell-depleted T cells, or PBMCs. HLA class I and class II types, where available, came from metadata supplied by the sample provider rather than from assay-based typing. Nearly every sample came with metadata listing a de-identified subject ID, COVID-19 status, age in years and sex. Deeply sampled blood TCRbeta repertoires from subjects exposed to, actively infected with, or recovered from COVID-19 were included in the dataset.

V loses 5 bases of germline sequence and J loses 3 bases, and the interval between the two ends is 16 bases. CDR1 and CDR2 (LNHDA, SQIVND) derive from the germline V gene (reference sequence). There are 16 amino acids in the CDR3, from cysteine to phenylalanine inclusive. Only the CDR3 DNA stays, 48 bases, in frame from base 1. What the research found in general, with its limitations: Clinical and demographic metadata were provided uncurated, with the amount varying by source and participant.

Each collaborating institution followed its own protocols to collect whole blood in K2EDTA tubes. For TCRbeta analysis, collaborators shipped samples in one of three forms: frozen whole blood, isolated PBMCs, or DNA extracted from either of those sample types. The receptor's source is a man in his late teens or twenties with active or convalescent COVID-19. The chain is made from TRBV19 and TRBJ2-2; the D gene is perhaps TRBD2, on 5 matching bases. The sequencing input was peripheral blood. CDR3 sequence: CASSFSGNGDTGELFF. The DNA reads TGTGCCAGTAGTTTTTCCGGGAATGGGGACACCGGGGAGCTGTTTTTT.